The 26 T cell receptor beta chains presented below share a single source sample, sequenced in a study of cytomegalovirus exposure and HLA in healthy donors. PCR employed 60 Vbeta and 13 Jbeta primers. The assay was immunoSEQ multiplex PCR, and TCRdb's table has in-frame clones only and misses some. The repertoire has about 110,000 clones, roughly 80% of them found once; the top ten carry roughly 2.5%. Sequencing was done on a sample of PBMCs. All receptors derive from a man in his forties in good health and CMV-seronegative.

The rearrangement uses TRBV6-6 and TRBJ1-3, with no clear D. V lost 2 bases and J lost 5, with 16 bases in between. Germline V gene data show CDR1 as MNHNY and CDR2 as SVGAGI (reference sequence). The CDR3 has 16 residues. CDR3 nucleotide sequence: TGTGCCAGCAGTTACGGGTCCGGGGAGAGTAGAAACACCATATATTTT. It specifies CASSYGSGESRNTIYF.

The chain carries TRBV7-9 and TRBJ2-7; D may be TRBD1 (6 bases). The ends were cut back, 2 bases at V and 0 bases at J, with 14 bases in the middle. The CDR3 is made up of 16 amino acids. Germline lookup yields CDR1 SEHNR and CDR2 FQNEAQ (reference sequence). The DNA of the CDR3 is TGTGCCAGCAGCTTATCCGGGACACCAGCCTCCTACGAGCAGTACTTC. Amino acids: CASSLSGTPASYEQYF.

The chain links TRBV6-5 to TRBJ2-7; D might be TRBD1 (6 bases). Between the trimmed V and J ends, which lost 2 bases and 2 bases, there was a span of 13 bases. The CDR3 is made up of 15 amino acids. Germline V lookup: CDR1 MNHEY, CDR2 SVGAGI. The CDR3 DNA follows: TGTGCCAGCAGTTACGGGGACACCAATACCTACGAGCAGTACTTC. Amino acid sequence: CASSYGDTNTYEQYF.

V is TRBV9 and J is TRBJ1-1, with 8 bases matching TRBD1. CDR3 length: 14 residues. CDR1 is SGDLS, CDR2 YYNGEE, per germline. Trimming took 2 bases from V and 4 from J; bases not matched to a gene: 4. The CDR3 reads CASSVTGVGTEAFF. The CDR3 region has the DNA TGTGCCAGCAGCGTGACAGGGGTAGGCACTGAAGCTTTCTTT.

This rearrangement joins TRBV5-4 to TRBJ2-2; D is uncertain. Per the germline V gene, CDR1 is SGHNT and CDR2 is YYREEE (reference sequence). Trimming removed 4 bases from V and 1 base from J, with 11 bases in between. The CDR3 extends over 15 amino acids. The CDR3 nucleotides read TGTGCCAGCAGCCCTTCGAGGAGGAACACCGGGGAGCTGTTTTTT. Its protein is CASSPSRRNTGELFF.

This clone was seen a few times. The DNA of the CDR3 is TGCGCCAGCAGCCCGGACAGGGTTACTGAAGCTTTCTTT. This translates into CASSPDRVTEAFF. V and J are TRBV5-1 and TRBJ1-1, with 8 bases identical to TRBD1. This CDR3 is built from 13 residues. Germline V lookup: CDR1 SGHRS, CDR2 YFSETQ. V gave up 4 bases and J gave up 5 bases; unmatched junction bases: 4.

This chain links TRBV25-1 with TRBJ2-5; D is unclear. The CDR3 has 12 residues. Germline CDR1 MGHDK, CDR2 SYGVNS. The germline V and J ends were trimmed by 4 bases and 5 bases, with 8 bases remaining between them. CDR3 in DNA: TGTGCCAGCAGTGGGGCGATGGAGACCCAGTACTTC. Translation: CASSGAMETQYF.

CDR3 DNA sequence: TGTGCCAGTAGCTTGGGACTCCAAGAGACCCAGTACTTC. Residues: CASSLGLQETQYF. The V and J genes are TRBV19 and TRBJ2-5; a weak D match, TRBD2 (6 bases). The CDR3 loop spans 13 amino acids. From germline, CDR1 is LNHDA and CDR2 SQIVND (reference sequence). Trimming pared 6 bases from V and 1 base from J, leaving 9 bases between. The whole variable domain, remainder taken from reference TRBV19 and TRBJ2-5, is DGGITQSPKYLFRKEGQNVTLSCEQNLNHDAMYWYRQDPGQGLRLIYYSQIVNDFQKGDIAEGYSVSREKKESFPLTVTSAQKNPTAFYLCASSLGLQETQYFGPGTRLLVL.

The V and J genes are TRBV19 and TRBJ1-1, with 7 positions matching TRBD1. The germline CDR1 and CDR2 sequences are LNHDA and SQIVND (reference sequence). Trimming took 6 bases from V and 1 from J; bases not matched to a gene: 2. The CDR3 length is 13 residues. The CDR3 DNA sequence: TGTGCCAGTAGGAACAGGGGGAACACTGAAGCTTTCTTT. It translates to CASRNRGNTEAFF.

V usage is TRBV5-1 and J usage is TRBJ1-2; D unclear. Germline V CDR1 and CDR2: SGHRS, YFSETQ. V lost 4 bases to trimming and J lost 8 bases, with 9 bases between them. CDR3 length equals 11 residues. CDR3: CASSVGEGYTF. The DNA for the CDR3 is TGCGCCAGCAGCGTGGGTGAGGGCTACACCTTC.

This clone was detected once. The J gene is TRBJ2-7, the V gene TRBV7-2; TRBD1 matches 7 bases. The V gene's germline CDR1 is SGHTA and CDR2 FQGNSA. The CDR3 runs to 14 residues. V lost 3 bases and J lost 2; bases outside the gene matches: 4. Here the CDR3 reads CASSFRDSTYEQYF. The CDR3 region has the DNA TGTGCCAGCAGCTTCAGGGACAGCACCTACGAGCAGTACTTC.

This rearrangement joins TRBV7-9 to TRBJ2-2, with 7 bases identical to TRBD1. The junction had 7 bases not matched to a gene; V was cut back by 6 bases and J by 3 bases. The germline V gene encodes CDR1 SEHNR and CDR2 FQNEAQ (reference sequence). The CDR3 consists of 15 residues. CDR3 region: CASSPDRVDTGELFF. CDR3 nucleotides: TGTGCCAGCAGTCCTGACAGGGTAGACACCGGGGAGCTGTTTTTT.

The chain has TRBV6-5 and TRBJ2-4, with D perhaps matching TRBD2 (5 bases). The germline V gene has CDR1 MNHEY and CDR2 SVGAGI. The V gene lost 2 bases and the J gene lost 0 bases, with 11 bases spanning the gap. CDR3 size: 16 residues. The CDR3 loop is CASSYGQEEAKNIQYF. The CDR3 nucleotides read TGTGCCAGCAGTTACGGCCAGGAGGAAGCCAAAAACATTCAGTACTTC.

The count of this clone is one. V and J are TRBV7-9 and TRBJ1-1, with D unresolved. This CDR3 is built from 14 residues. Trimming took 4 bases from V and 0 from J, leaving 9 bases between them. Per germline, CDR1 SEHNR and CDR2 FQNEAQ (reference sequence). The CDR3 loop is CASSSGQVNTEAFF. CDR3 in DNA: TGTGCCAGCAGCTCCGGTCAAGTGAACACTGAAGCTTTCTTT.

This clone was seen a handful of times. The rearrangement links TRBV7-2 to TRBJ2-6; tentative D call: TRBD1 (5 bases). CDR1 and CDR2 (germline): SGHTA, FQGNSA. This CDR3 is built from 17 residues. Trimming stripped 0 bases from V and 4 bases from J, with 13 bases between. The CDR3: CASSLASQGSGANVLTF. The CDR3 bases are TGTGCCAGCAGCTTAGCGAGCCAGGGATCAGGGGCCAACGTCCTGACTTTC.

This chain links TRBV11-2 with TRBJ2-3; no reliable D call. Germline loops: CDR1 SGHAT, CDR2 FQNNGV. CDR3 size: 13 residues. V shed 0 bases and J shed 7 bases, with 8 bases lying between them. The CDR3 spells CASSLDRGYTQYF. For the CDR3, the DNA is TGTGCCAGCAGCTTAGATCGTGGCTATACGCAGTATTTT.

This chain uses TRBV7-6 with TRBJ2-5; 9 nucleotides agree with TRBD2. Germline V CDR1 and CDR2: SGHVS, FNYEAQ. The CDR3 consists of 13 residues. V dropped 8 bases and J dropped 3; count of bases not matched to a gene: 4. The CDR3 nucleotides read TGTGCCAGCGGGCGGGGGGGGAAAGAGACCCAGTACTTC. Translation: CASGRGGKETQYF. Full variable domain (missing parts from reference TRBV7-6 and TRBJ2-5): GAGVSQSPRYKVTKRGQDVALRCDPISGHVSLYWYRQALGQGPEFLTYFNYEAQQDKSGLPNDRFSAERPEGSISTLTIQRTEQRDSAMYRCASGRGGKETQYFGPGTRLLVL.

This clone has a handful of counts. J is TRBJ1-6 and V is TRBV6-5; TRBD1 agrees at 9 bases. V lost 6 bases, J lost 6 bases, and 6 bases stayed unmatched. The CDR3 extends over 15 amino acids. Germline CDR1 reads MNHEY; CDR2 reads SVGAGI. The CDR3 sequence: CASRPQGAINSPLHF. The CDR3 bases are TGTGCCAGCAGGCCACAGGGGGCGATTAATTCACCCCTCCACTTT.

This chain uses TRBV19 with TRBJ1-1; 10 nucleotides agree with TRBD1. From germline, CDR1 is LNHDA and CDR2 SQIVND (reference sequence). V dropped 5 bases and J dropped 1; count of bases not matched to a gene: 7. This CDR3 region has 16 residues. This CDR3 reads CASSPTWTGGNTEAFF. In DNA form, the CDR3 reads TGTGCCAGTAGTCCGACGTGGACAGGGGGGAACACTGAAGCTTTCTTT.

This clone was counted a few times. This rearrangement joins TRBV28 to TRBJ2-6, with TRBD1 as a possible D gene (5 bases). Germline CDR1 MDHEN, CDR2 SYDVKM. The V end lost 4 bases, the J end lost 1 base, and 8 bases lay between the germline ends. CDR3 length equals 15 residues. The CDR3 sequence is CASSYTGSGANVLTF. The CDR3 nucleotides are TGTGCCAGCAGTTACACAGGATCTGGGGCCAACGTCCTGACTTTC.

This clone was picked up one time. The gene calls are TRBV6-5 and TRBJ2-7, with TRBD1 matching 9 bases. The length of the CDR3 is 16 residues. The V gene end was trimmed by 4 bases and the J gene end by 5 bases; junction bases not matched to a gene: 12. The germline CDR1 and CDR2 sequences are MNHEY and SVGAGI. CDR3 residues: CASSLVGQGQMHEQYF. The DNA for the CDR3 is TGTGCCAGCAGTTTAGTCGGACAGGGGCAGATGCACGAGCAGTACTTC.

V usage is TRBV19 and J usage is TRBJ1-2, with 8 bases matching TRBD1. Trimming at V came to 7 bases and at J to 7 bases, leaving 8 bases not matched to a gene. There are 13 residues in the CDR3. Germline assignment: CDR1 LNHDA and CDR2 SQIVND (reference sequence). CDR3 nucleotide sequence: TGTGCCAGTACCCCTGACAGGGGAGCTGGCTACACCTTC. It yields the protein CASTPDRGAGYTF.

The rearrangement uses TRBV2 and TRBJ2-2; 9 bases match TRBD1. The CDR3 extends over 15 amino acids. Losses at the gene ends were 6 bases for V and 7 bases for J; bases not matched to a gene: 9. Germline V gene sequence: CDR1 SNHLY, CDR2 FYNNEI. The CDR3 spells CASSPLQGAGGELFF. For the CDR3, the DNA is TGTGCCAGCAGCCCCTTACAGGGGGCGGGCGGGGAGCTGTTTTTT.

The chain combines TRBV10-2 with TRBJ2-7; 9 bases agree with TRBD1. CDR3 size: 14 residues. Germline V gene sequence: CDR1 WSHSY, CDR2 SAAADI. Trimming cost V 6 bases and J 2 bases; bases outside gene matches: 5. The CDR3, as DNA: TGCGCCAGCAGCCGGGACAGGGTCACCTACGAGCAGTACTTC. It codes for CASSRDRVTYEQYF.

The CDR3 reads CASSLSGGVDYYYEQYF. Written as DNA, the CDR3 is TGTGCCAGCAGTCTATCCGGCGGGGTCGATTACTACTACGAGCAGTACTTC. The J gene is TRBJ2-7, the V gene TRBV6-8, with D perhaps TRBD2 (6 bases). The CDR3 runs 17 residues. Trimming pared 5 bases from V and 3 bases from J, leaving 23 bases between. Germline values: CDR1 MNHGY, CDR2 SAAAGT.

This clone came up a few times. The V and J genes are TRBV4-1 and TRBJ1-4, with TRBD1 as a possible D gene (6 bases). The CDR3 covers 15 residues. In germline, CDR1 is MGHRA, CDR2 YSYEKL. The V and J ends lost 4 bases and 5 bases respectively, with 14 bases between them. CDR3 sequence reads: CASSLIGTPNEKLFF. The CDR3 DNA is TGCGCCAGCAGCCTTATCGGGACACCAAATGAAAAACTGTTTTTT.